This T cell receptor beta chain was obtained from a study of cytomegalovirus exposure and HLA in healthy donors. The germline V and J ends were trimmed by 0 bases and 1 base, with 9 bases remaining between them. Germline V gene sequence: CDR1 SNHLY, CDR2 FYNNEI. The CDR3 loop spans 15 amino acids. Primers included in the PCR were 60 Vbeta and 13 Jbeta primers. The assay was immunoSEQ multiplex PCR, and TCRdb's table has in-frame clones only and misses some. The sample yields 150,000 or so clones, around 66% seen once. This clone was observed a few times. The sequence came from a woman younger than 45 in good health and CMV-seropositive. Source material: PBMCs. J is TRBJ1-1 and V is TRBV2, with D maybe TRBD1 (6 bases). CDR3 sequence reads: CASSEARGGNTEAFF. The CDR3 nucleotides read TGTGCCAGCAGTGAAGCGAGGGGGGGGAACACTGAAGCTTTCTTT.